This T cell receptor beta chain is from a study of post-analysis software for immune sequencing data. The wider study: Disease courses included relapsing-remitting, secondary progressive and progressive-relapsing multiple sclerosis. Whole-study findings and limits: Elevated frequency relative to controls characterized roughly five TRBV segments in patients, TRBV5-6, TRBV5-1 and TRBV20-1 among them.

This clonotype was counted between two and nine times. Its specificity is not known. The TCR beta cDNA libraries contained unique molecular identifiers. Via MiXCR, TCRdb re-called the PCR reads, giving one row per CDR3 protein. The data hold a few hundred thousand distinct CDR3 sequences, with 35% to 45% observed a single time. Germline V CDR1 and CDR2: MNHEY, SVGEGT. The J segment lost 7 bases and the V segment lost 6 bases, leaving 12 bases of the junction unmatched. The CDR3 length is 16 residues. The specimen was blood. This chain uses TRBV6-2 or TRBV6-3 with TRBJ2-7; TRBD2 agrees at 13 bases. This TCR was recovered from a girl aged 10-17 years with multiple sclerosis. CDR3 amino acids: CASSRRLAGGPNEQYF. The CDR3 bases are TGTGCCAGCAGCCGACGACTAGCGGGAGGCCCCAATGAGCAGTACTTC.